What follows are 29 T cell receptor beta chains derived from one specimen sequenced in a study of blood T cell repertoires in COVID-19. TCRdb's table, derived via immunoSEQ multiplex PCR, lists solely in-frame clones and lacks some. The table lists about 200,000 clones, 75% to 90% of them singletons. Sequenced sample: PBMCs or T cells enriched from blood (not recorded which). The receptors stem from a woman in her thirties who had been exposed to COVID-19.

This clone was recorded only once. The rearrangement uses TRBV16 and TRBJ1-2; TRBD1 matches at 8 bases. With V trimmed by 4 bases and J by 6 bases, 4 bases remained unmatched. From germline, CDR1 is KGHSY and CDR2 FQNENV. The CDR3 consists of 13 residues. This chain's CDR3 is CASSLTGAHGYTF. The DNA of the CDR3 is TGTGCCAGCAGCCTGACAGGGGCCCATGGCTACACCTTC.

The rearrangement links TRBV2 to TRBJ1-3; D not certain. CDR3 size: 15 residues. V lost 4 bases, J lost 3 bases, and 13 bases lay in between. Looked up from germline, CDR1 is SNHLY and CDR2 is FYNNEI. DNA of the CDR3: TGTGCCAGCAGTGTTCGGGAGGGTGATGGAAACACCATATATTTT. Its protein is CASSVREGDGNTIYF.

The chain recombines TRBV9 with TRBJ2-2, with 8 positions matching TRBD2. Germline CDR1 reads SGDLS; CDR2 reads YYNGEE. V shed 4 bases and J 2 bases; nucleotides not matched to a gene: 10. This CDR3 has 17 amino acids. The CDR3 sequence is CASSPPRGGLNTGELFF. In nucleotides, the CDR3 is TGTGCCAGCAGCCCACCCCGGGGGGGCCTAAACACCGGGGAGCTGTTTTTT.

The CDR3 region has the DNA TGTGCCAGCAGTACAGGGGGCCGAGAGACCCAGTACTTC. This sequence encodes CASSTGGRETQYF. The chain combines TRBV28 with TRBJ2-5; TRBD1 matches 9 bases. From germline, CDR1 is MDHEN and CDR2 SYDVKM. This CDR3 region has 13 residues. With 5 bases clipped from V and 4 bases from J, the junction kept 2 bases outside the gene matches.

J is TRBJ1-2 and V is TRBV6-6; 8 nucleotides match TRBD1. There are 19 residues in the CDR3. Trimming removed 5 bases from V and 4 bases from J; junction bases left unmatched: 21. Germline CDR1 is MNHNY and CDR2 is SVGAGI (reference sequence). The CDR3 DNA is TGTGCCAGCAGTCCCCTGGAGGGGGACAGGCCCGACACCGCCTATGGCTACACCTTC. This codes for CASSPLEGDRPDTAYGYTF.

The J gene is TRBJ2-7, the V gene TRBV24-1; a weak D match, TRBD2 (5 bases). This CDR3 has 13 residues. The V gene lost 4 bases and the J gene lost 7 bases, with 13 bases spanning the gap. The germline V gene has CDR1 KGHDR and CDR2 SFDVKD. This CDR3 reads CATSDPGEREQYF. The CDR3 bases are TGTGCCACCAGTGACCCCGGGGAGAGGGAGCAGTACTTC.

V and J are TRBV3-1 (or the pseudogene TRBV3-2) and TRBJ1-5; perhaps TRBD1 as D (5 bases). Trimming removed 4 bases from V and 9 bases from J, with 13 bases in between. This CDR3 comprises 13 residues. Germline lookup yields CDR1 LGHDT and CDR2 YNNKEL (reference sequence). The CDR3 is CASSRGRTGPQHF. The DNA for the CDR3 is TGTGCCAGCAGCCGGGGGAGGACGGGGCCCCAGCATTTT.

Regarding this clone: At the DNA level, this CDR3 is encoded by other sequences in the same sample as well. J is TRBJ2-7 and V is TRBV9; D possibly corresponds to TRBD2 (6 bases). Germline values: CDR1 SGDLS, CDR2 YYNGEE. This CDR3 contains 15 residues. The V end lost 0 bases, the J end lost 1 base, and 11 bases lay between the germline ends. CDR3 amino acids: CASSVAAGNSYEQYF. The CDR3 DNA follows: TGTGCCAGCAGCGTAGCGGCGGGGAATTCCTACGAGCAGTACTTC.

CDR3 region: CASSVVPQGNTGELFF. The CDR3 DNA reads TGTGCCAGCAGCGTAGTCCCACAGGGTAACACCGGGGAGCTGTTTTTT. This chain links TRBV9 with TRBJ2-2, with TRBD1 as a possible D gene (6 bases). CDR1 and CDR2 from the germline V gene are SGDLS and YYNGEE. The V end was cut by 0 bases, the J end by 2 bases, with 11 bases between. The CDR3 spans 16 residues.

The chain has TRBV21-1 and TRBJ2-3; the tabulated D call, TRBD1, remains unverified against the DNA. TRBV21-1 is noted as a pseudogene. The CDR3 runs to 16 residues. This chain's CDR3 is CASSPHRGQGAGTQYF. In DNA form, the CDR3 reads TGTGCCAGCAGTCCTCACCGGGGACAGGGGGCGGGTACGCAGTATTTT.

The chain has TRBV29-1 and TRBJ2-3, with D tentatively TRBD1 (6 bases). Trimming pared 3 bases from V and 0 bases from J, leaving 13 bases between. CDR3 length: 15 residues. Germline CDR1 SQVTM, CDR2 ANQGSEA. The DNA of the CDR3 is TGCAGCGTTGAGCGAGGGGGTTCTAGCACAGATACGCAGTATTTT. As protein: CSVERGGSSTDTQYF.

This clone was seen a few times. V gene TRBV24-1 combines with J gene TRBJ1-2; the match to TRBD1 covers 9 bases. Trimming cost V 3 bases and J 7 bases; bases outside gene matches: 8. The CDR3 consists of 15 residues. Germline CDR1 KGHDR, CDR2 SFDVKD. CDR3 coding DNA: TGTGCCACCAGTGATCCCGGACAGGGGCTTGGTGGCTACACCTTC. Translating it yields CATSDPGQGLGGYTF.

The chain joins TRBV9 to TRBJ2-2; 10 bases align to TRBD1. Losses at the gene ends were 3 bases for V and 5 bases for J; bases not matched to a gene: 1. The CDR3 has 14 residues. CDR1 and CDR2 (germline): SGDLS, YYNGEE. CDR3 DNA sequence: TGTGCCAGCAGCGCGGACAGGGGGACCGGGGAGCTGTTTTTT. It yields the protein CASSADRGTGELFF. The variable domain in full, with the rest retrieved from reference TRBV9 and TRBJ2-2, is DSGVTQTPKHLITATGQRVTLRCSPRSGDLSVYWYQQSLDQGLQFLIQYYNGEERAKGNILERFSAQQFPDLHSELNLSSLELGDSALYFCASSADRGTGELFFGEGSRLTVL.

This clone is a singleton in its sample. The V and J genes are TRBV3-1 (or the pseudogene TRBV3-2) and TRBJ1-2; tentatively, D is TRBD1 (6 bases). V lost 4 bases and J 3 bases, leaving 6 bases between the germline ends. The CDR3 has 12 residues. Germline CDR1 is LGHDT and CDR2 is YNNKEL (reference sequence). The CDR3 protein is CASSRTDYGYTF. CDR3 bases: TGTGCCAGCAGCCGGACAGACTATGGCTACACCTTC.

The chain carries TRBV30 and TRBJ1-3; no clear D gene. V dropped 5 bases and J dropped 0 bases, with 5 bases sitting between them. The CDR3 sequence is 12 residues long. Per germline, CDR1 GTSNPN and CDR2 SVGIG (reference sequence). For the CDR3, the DNA is TGTGCCTGGCAGATCTCTGGAAACACCATATATTTT. It codes for CAWQISGNTIYF.

This clone was seen a few times. This chain connects TRBV25-1 to TRBJ2-1; 8 bases align to TRBD1. V lost 5 bases to trimming and J lost 0 bases; unmatched junction nucleotides: 0. The germline V gene encodes CDR1 MGHDK and CDR2 SYGVNS. The CDR3 runs 14 residues. The CDR3 DNA follows: TGTGCCAGCAGTACAGGGGGCTCCTACAATGAGCAGTTCTTC. Its protein product is CASSTGGSYNEQFF. The variable domain in full, completed from reference TRBV25-1 and TRBJ2-1, reads EADIYQTPRYLVIGTGKKITLECSQTMGHDKMYWYQQDPGMELHLIHYSYGVNSTEKGDLSSESTVSRIRTEHFPLTLESARPSHTSQYLCASSTGGSYNEQFFGPGTRLTVL.

This rearrangement joins TRBV27 to TRBJ1-4; D gene uncertain. Per germline, CDR1 MNHEY and CDR2 SMNVEV (reference sequence). The CDR3 has 18 residues. V was shortened by 5 bases and J by 4 bases, with 23 bases between the two germline ends. CDR3 residues: CASSLQMHTELHNEKLFF. For the CDR3, the DNA is TGTGCCAGCAGTCTCCAGATGCACACGGAGCTTCATAATGAAAAACTGTTTTTT.

The chain joins TRBV7-8 to TRBJ1-5; D possibly corresponds to TRBD1 (5 bases). V was trimmed by 2 bases and J by 11 bases, leaving 16 bases between them. Germline V gene lookup returns CDR1 SGHVS and CDR2 FQNEAQ. The length of the CDR3 is 14 residues. Here the CDR3 reads CASSLSGGGGAQHF. The CDR3 coding sequence is TGTGCCAGCAGCTTAAGCGGAGGCGGAGGGGCCCAGCATTTT.

The rearrangement uses TRBV19 and TRBJ2-5, with unresolved D. V was shortened by 6 bases and J by 2 bases, with 4 bases between the two germline ends. CDR1 is LNHDA, CDR2 SQIVND, per germline (reference sequence). There are 11 residues in the CDR3. This chain's CDR3 is CASSGQETQYF. The DNA of the CDR3 is TGTGCCAGTAGCGGGCAAGAGACCCAGTACTTC.

The chain recombines TRBV3-1 (or the pseudogene TRBV3-2) with TRBJ1-4; TRBD1 is a possible D gene (5 bases). CDR3 length: 13 residues. Germline V lookup: CDR1 LGHDT, CDR2 YNNKEL (reference sequence). The V end lost 0 bases, the J end lost 6 bases, and 5 bases lay between the germline ends. CDR3: CASSQEGDEKLFF. The CDR3, as DNA: TGTGCCAGCAGCCAAGAAGGGGATGAAAAACTGTTTTTT.

The chain links TRBV25-1 to TRBJ2-7; possible D gene TRBD2, 7 bases. Germline V CDR1 and CDR2: MGHDK, SYGVNS. The germline V and J ends were trimmed by 5 bases and 2 bases, with 13 bases remaining between them. The CDR3 is made up of 14 amino acids. The CDR3 loop reads CASSRGGTPYEQYF. Written as DNA, the CDR3 is TGTGCCAGCAGTAGGGGGGGGACCCCCTACGAGCAGTACTTC.

The chain couples TRBV15 to TRBJ2-3; TRBD2 matches 8 bases. Germline V gene data show CDR1 as LNHNV and CDR2 as YYDKDF (reference sequence). V lost 1 base and J lost 4; bases outside the gene matches: 10. CDR3 size: 17 residues. The CDR3 loop is CATSRGYRGGRADTQYF. CDR3 coding DNA: TGTGCCACCAGCAGAGGGTATCGGGGGGGCCGCGCAGATACGCAGTATTTT.

The V call is TRBV19, the J call TRBJ2-6, with D possibly matching TRBD2 (6 bases). The length of the CDR3 is 15 residues. Germline V gives CDR1 LNHDA, CDR2 SQIVND (reference sequence). The germline V and J ends were trimmed by 7 bases and 3 bases, with 13 bases remaining between them. CDR3 DNA sequence: TGTGCCAGTACCCCTCGGGACTTTGGGGCCAACGTCCTGACTTTC. Its translation: CASTPRDFGANVLTF.

The chain carries TRBV27 and TRBJ1-2; D may be TRBD1 (6 bases). The CDR3 spans 14 residues. Trimming took off 2 bases at V and 5 bases at J, with 12 bases between the two ends. The germline gives CDR1 MNHEY, CDR2 SMNVEV (reference sequence). CDR3 in amino acids: CASSLQQGIYGYTF. In nucleotides, the CDR3 is TGTGCCAGCAGTTTACAACAGGGTATTTATGGCTACACCTTC.

The V gene is TRBV29-1, the J gene TRBJ1-5; TRBD1 matches 7 bases. Per the germline V gene, CDR1 is SQVTM and CDR2 is ANQGSEA. The CDR3 length is 14 residues. V gave up 7 bases and J gave up 2 bases; unmatched junction bases: 8. The CDR3 DNA follows: TGCAGCGCTGGAGGAGGGGGCGGCAATCAGCCCCAGCATTTT. This translates into CSAGGGGGNQPQHF.

This clone turned up a few times. The V and J genes are TRBV10-3 and TRBJ2-3; 7 bases map to TRBD1. This CDR3 spans 15 amino acids. The V segment lost 5 bases and the J segment 1 base; nucleotides outside the gene matches: 6. CDR1 is ENHRY, CDR2 SYGVKD, per germline. CDR3: CAISRDSDGTDTQYF. The CDR3 DNA reads as TGTGCCATCAGTCGGGACAGTGATGGCACAGATACGCAGTATTTT.

The genes are TRBV19 and TRBJ1-2; tentatively, D is TRBD1 (6 bases). Germline CDR1 and CDR2: LNHDA and SQIVND (reference sequence). Trimming took off 8 bases at V and 6 bases at J, with 16 bases between the two ends. CDR3 length: 13 amino acids. The CDR3 loop reads CASALRGFHGYTF. The CDR3 region has the DNA TGTGCCAGTGCCCTCAGGGGATTCCATGGCTACACCTTC.

The chain uses TRBV9 and TRBJ2-7, with D unresolved. Germline V CDR1 and CDR2: SGDLS, YYNGEE. There are 14 residues in the CDR3. V dropped 4 bases and J dropped 6 bases, with 17 bases sitting between them. This CDR3 reads CASSPRLVSPEQYF. The DNA of the CDR3 is TGTGCCAGCAGCCCCAGGTTGGTTAGTCCCGAGCAGTACTTC.

This clone was found once. The rearrangement uses TRBV6-2 or TRBV6-3 and TRBJ1-2; TRBD1 aligns across 9 bases. CDR3 length: 16 amino acids. V lost 5 bases and J lost 3; bases outside the gene matches: 10. Germline V lookup: CDR1 MNHEY, CDR2 SVGEGT. CDR3 sequence (DNA): TGTGCCAGCAGTCCCCTTCCCGGACAGGGGTACTATGGCTACACCTTC. It is translated as CASSPLPGQGYYGYTF.